A single T cell receptor (beta chain) is shown here with its context. Some clones are missing from TCRdb's copy, which holds only in-frame ones; the method was immunoSEQ multiplex PCR. The sample records about 140,000 clones, approximately 90% being singletons. This entry is derived from a study of T cell responses to AZD1222 COVID-19 vaccine. V was pared by 3 bases and J by 3 bases, with 2 bases of the junction left unmatched. In germline, CDR1 is SGHAT, CDR2 FQNNGV. This CDR3 spans 16 amino acids. The sample was peripheral blood, taken 28 days after the second AZD1222 dose. This TCR was sampled from an adult who received the AZD1222 COVID-19 vaccine. The J gene is TRBJ2-5, the V gene TRBV11-2; 15 bases agree with TRBD2. The CDR3 DNA reads TGTGCCAGCAGCTTTAGGACTAGCGGGGGGGAAGAGACCCAGTACTTC. The encoded protein is CASSFRTSGGEETQYF. Looking up the rest from reference TRBV11-2 and TRBJ2-5 gives the full variable domain: EAGVAQSPRYKIIEKRQSVAFWCNPISGHATLYWYQQILGQGPKLLIQFQNNGVVDDSQLPKDRFSAERLKGVDSTLKIQPAKLEDSAVYLCASSFRTSGGEETQYFGPGTRLLVL.